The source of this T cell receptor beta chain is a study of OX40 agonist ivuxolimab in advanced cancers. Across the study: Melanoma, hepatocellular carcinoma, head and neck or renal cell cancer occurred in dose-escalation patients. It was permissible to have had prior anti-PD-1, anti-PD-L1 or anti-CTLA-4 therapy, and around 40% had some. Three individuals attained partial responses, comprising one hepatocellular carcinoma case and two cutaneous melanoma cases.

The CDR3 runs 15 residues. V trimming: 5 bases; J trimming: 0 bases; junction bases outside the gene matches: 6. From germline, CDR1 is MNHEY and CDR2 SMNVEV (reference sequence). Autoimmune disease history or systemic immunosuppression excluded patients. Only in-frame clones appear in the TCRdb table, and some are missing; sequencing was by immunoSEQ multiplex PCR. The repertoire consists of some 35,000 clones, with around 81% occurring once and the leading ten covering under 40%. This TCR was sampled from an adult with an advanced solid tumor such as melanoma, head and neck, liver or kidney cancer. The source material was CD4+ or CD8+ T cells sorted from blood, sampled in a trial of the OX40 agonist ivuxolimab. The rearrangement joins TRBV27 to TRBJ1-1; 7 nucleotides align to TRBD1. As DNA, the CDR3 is TGTGCCAGCAGTGTACAGGGGTTTGTGAACACTGAAGCTTTCTTT. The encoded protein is CASSVQGFVNTEAFF.